The clone carrying this TCR beta chain was seen a handful of times. The antigen is not known. Researchers reported sorting CD4+ naive, central memory, regulatory and stem cell-like memory cells via CD45RO/CCR7/CD25/CD127/CD95/CD27. The ends were cut back, 5 bases at V and 6 bases at J, with 8 bases in the middle. Germline CDR1 and CDR2: MNHEY and SVGAGI. CDR3 length: 12 amino acids. This entry is derived from a study of beta chain features in type 1 diabetes. Study overall: Taken together, all samples contributed roughly 100 million examined sorted cells.

Study-level results: Within each of all four CD4+ subsets, Type 1 diabetes patients had TCRB CDR3s that were moderately but significantly shorter. cDNA sequencing could over-represent cells with high TCR expression.

TCRB transcripts that were expressed got sequenced, as all of the isolated RNA had been reverse transcribed. The table came from immunoSEQ multiplex PCR; TCRdb's copy has only in-frame clones and leaves some out. This table has about 320,000 clones, approximately 14% appearing once. The sequence was collected from a man aged 30 to 39 in good health. The specimen sequenced was central memory CD4+ T cells from blood. The V and J genes are TRBV6-5 and TRBJ2-1, with D tentatively TRBD1 or TRBD2 (6 bases each). CDR3 region: CASSGGGNEQFF. CDR3 bases: TGTGCCAGCAGTGGAGGGGGCAATGAGCAGTTCTTC.